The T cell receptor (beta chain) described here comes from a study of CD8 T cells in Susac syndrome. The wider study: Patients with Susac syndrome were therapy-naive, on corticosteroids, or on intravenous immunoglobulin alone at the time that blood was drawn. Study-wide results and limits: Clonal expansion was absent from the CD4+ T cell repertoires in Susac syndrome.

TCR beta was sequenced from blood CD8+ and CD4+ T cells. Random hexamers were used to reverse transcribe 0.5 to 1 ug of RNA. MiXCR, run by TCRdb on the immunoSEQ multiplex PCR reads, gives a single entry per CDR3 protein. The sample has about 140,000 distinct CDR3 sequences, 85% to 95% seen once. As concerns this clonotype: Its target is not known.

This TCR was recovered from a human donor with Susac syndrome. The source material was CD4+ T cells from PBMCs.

The CDR3: CASKTTTGSYEQYF. CDR3 sequence (DNA): TGTGCCAGCAAGACCACGACAGGGAGCTACGAGCAGTACTTC. The chain is built from TRBV27 and TRBJ2-7; 7 bases line up with TRBD1. CDR1 and CDR2 from the germline V gene are MNHEY and SMNVEV (reference sequence). This CDR3 region has 14 residues. V lost 7 bases to trimming and J lost 3 bases; unmatched junction nucleotides: 9.